This TCR beta chain was recovered during a study of beta chain features in type 1 diabetes. Notes on the study in general: Resolution of whether HLA type affects TCRB rearrangement was not achieved here.

This clone was seen a few times. Its specificity is unknown. All of the isolated RNA was reverse transcribed, so expressed TCRB transcripts were sequenced. Using immunoSEQ multiplex PCR, the repertoire was profiled, and TCRdb retains in-frame clones only, with some absent. The repertoire includes about 210,000 clones, roughly 10% of them detected once, and roughly 1.4% sits in the top ten. With V trimmed by 0 bases and J by 1 base, 8 bases remained unmatched. Germline V lookup: CDR1 SGDLS, CDR2 YYNGEE. The CDR3 runs to 18 residues. A CD45RO/CCR7/CD25/CD127/CD95/CD27 panel sorted naive, central memory, regulatory and stem cell-like memory CD4+ cells.

Material: central memory CD4+ T cells from blood. The clonotype originates from a man aged 18 to 29 in good health. The chain links TRBV9 to TRBJ2-1; TRBD2 agrees at 9 bases. The CDR3 sequence: CASSVDGALAGSYNEQFF. In DNA, the CDR3 is TGTGCCAGCAGCGTAGACGGCGCTCTAGCGGGATCCTACAATGAGCAGTTCTTC.